What follows are 3 T cell receptor beta chains derived from one specimen sequenced in a study of Graves' ophthalmopathy and Graves' hyperthyroidism. From RNA, the CDR3 regions of TCR beta chains were amplified and sequenced. First-round RT-PCR employed HTBI primers, with a second-round multiplex PCR after it. MiXCR, run by TCRdb on the multiplex PCR reads, gives a single entry per CDR3 protein. The sample holds 170,000 or so distinct CDR3 sequences, 37% seen once. The source material was peripheral blood. These receptors came from a woman between 40 and 50 years old with Graves' ophthalmopathy.

This clonotype appeared many times. The chain has TRBV20-1 and TRBJ1-1; D remains ambiguous. Trimming cost V 6 bases and J 3 bases, with 8 bases left between them. This CDR3 has 11 amino acids. CDR1 is DFQATT and CDR2 is SNEGSKA in the germline V gene (reference sequence). CDR3 in DNA: TGCAGTGCGTGGGCCTACACTGAAGCTTTCTTT. As protein: CSAWAYTEAFF.

This clonotype was seen repeatedly, ten times or more. The chain has TRBV27 and TRBJ1-1; D is unresolved. The CDR3 has 14 residues. CDR1 and CDR2 from the germline V gene are MNHEY and SMNVEV (reference sequence). Trimming removed 0 bases at V and 4 bases at J, with 9 bases between. CDR3 sequence: CASSLSLSLTEAFF. The CDR3 DNA reads TGTGCCAGCAGTTTATCGCTCAGCCTCACTGAAGCTTTCTTT.

This clonotype was observed many times. The CDR3 DNA reads TGTGCCAGCAGCTTAGCGTGGGTTGACGAGCAGTACTTC. This gives the protein CASSLAWVDEQYF. The chain couples TRBV7-2 to TRBJ2-7; D unclear. Germline-derived CDR1 and CDR2 are SGHTA and FQGNSA. Deletions cut 0 bases from V and 5 bases from J, with 8 bases between. The CDR3 is 13 residues long.